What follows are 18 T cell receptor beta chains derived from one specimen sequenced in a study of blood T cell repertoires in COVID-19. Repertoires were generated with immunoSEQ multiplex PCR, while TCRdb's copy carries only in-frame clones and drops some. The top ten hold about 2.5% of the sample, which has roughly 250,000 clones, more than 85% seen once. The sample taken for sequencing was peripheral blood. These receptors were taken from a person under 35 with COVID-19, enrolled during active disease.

The CDR3 sequence is CASSLGKDMNTEAFF. DNA of the CDR3: TGTGCCAGCAGTTTAGGGAAGGACATGAACACTGAAGCTTTCTTT. The rearrangement uses TRBV27 and TRBJ1-1; D perhaps matches TRBD1 (5 bases). This CDR3 contains 15 residues. Trimming took 2 bases from V and 0 from J, leaving 10 bases between them. CDR1 MNHEY and CDR2 SMNVEV come from the germline V gene (reference sequence).

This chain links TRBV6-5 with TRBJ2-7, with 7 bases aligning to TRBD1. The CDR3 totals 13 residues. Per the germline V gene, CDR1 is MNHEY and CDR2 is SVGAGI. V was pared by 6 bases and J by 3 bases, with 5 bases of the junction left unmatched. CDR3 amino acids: CASSPGQSYEQYF. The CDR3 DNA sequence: TGTGCCAGCAGCCCGGGACAGAGCTACGAGCAGTACTTC.

The CDR3 coding sequence is TGTGCCAGCCGGGACACCTACTCTGGAAACACCATATATTTT. Encoded protein: CASRDTYSGNTIYF. The rearrangement joins TRBV27 to TRBJ1-3; possibly TRBD1 for D (6 bases). The CDR3 is 14 amino acids. Deletions cut 8 bases from V and 0 bases from J, with 11 bases between. CDR1 and CDR2 from the germline V gene are MNHEY and SMNVEV (reference sequence).

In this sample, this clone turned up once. The DNA for the CDR3 is TGTGCCAGCAGTTCCTCCGGACAGCTCTCTGGAAACACCATATATTTT. Protein: CASSSSGQLSGNTIYF. The J gene is TRBJ1-3, the V gene TRBV28; a possible D gene is TRBD1 (6 bases). Germline-derived CDR1 and CDR2 are MDHEN and SYDVKM. This CDR3 is built from 16 residues. V lost 4 bases and J 0 bases, leaving 13 bases between the germline ends.

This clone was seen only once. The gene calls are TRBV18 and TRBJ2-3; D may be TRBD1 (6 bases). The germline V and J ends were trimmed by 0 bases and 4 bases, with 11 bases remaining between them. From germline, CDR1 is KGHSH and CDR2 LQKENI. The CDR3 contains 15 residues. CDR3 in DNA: TGTGCCAGCTCACCACCGGGGGCGCTTCCAGATACGCAGTATTTT. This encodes CASSPPGALPDTQYF.

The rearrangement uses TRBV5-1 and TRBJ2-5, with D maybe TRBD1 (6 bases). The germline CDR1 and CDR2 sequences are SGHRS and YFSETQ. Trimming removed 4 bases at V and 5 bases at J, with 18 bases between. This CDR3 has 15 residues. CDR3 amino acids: CASSVGWDILETQYF. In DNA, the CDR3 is TGCGCCAGCAGCGTTGGTTGGGACATTCTCGAGACCCAGTACTTC.

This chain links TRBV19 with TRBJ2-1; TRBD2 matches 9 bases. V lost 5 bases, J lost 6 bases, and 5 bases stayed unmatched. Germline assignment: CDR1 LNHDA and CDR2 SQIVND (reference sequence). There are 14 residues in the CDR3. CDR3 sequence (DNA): TGTGCCAGTAGTTGGCGGGAGGGCCTCAATGAGCAGTTCTTC. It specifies CASSWREGLNEQFF.

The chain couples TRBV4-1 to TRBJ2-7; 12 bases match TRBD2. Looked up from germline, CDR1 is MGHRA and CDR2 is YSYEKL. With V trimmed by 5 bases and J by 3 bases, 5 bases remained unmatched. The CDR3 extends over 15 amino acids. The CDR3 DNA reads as TGCGCCAGCAGCAACCGACTAGCGGGGGTCTACGAGCAGTACTTC. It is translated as CASSNRLAGVYEQYF.

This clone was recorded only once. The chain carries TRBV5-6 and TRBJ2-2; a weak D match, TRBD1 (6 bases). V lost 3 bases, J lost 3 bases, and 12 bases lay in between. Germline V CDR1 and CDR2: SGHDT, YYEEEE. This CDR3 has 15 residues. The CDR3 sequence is CASSSRQEYTGELFF. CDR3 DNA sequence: TGTGCCAGCAGCTCTCGACAGGAGTACACCGGGGAGCTGTTTTTT.

The CDR3 protein is CASSLRQGAADTQYF. In nucleotides, the CDR3 is TGTGCCAGCAGCTTGCGGCAGGGGGCAGCAGATACGCAGTATTTT. The chain is built from TRBV5-6 and TRBJ2-3, with 8 bases that match TRBD1. Germline CDR1 reads SGHDT; CDR2 reads YYEEEE. The V and J ends lost 1 base and 4 bases, in that order; junction bases with no gene match: 5. This CDR3 spans 15 amino acids.

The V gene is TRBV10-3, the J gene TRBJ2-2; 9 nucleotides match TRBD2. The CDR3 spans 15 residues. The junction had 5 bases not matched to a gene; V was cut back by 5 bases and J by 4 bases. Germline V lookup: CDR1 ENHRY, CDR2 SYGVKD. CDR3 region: CAISWVSGSTGELFF. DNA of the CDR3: TGTGCCATCAGTTGGGTTAGCGGGAGCACCGGGGAGCTGTTTTTT.

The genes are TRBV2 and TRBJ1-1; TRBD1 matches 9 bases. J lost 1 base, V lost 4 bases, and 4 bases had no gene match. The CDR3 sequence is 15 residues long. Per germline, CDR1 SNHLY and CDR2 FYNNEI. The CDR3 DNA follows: TGTGCCAGCAGTGTACAGGGGGCTTGGAACACTGAAGCTTTCTTT. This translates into CASSVQGAWNTEAFF. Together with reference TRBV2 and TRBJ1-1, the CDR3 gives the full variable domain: EPEVTQTPSHQVTQMGQEVILRCVPISNHLYFYWYRQILGQKVEFLVSFYNNEISEKSEIFDDQFSVERPDGSNFTLKIRSTKLEDSAMYFCASSVQGAWNTEAFFGQGTRLTVV.

CDR3 nucleotides: TGTGCCAGCAGCAAAGAAAAAGGACAGGGGGTCGGTGGCTACACCTTC. This codes for CASSKEKGQGVGGYTF. The gene calls are TRBV21-1 and TRBJ1-2; the table's D gene call, TRBD1, was not cross checked with the DNA. TRBV21-1 is deemed a pseudogene. The CDR3 extends over 16 amino acids.

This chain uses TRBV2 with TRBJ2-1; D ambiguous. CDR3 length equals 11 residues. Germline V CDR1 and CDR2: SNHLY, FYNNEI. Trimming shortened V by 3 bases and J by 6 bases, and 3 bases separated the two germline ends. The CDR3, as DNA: TGTGCCAGCAGTGAGCGCAATGAGCAGTTCTTC. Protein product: CASSERNEQFF.

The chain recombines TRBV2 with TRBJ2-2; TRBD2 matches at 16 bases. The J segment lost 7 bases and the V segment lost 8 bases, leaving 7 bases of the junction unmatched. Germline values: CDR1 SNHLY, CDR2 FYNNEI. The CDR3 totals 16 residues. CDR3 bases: TGTGCCAGCTGGGGACTAGCGGGAGGGCAAGACGGGGAGCTGTTTTTT. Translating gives CASWGLAGGQDGELFF.

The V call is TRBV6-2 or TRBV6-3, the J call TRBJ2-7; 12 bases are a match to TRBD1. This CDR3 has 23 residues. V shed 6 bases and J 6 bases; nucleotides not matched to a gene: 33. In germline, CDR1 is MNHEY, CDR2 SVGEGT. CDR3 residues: CASSRIRDRGLLGLSGRLSEQYF. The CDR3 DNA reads TGTGCCAGCAGCCGAATCCGGGACAGGGGGCTTTTGGGCTTAAGCGGGAGATTAAGCGAGCAGTACTTC.

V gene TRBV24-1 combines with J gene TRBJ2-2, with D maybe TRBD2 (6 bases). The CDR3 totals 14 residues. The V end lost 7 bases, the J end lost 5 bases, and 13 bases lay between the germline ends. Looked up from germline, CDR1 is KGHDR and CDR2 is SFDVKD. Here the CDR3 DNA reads TGTGCCACCAGCAGGGTGGAGGGAACCGGGGAGCTGTTTTTT. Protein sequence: CATSRVEGTGELFF.

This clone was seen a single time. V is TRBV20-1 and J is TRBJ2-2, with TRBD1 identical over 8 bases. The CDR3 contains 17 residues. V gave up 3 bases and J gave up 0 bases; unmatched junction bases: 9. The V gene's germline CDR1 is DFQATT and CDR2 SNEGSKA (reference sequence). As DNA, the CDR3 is TGCAGTGCTAGTGAAATTCAGGGGGCGGCGAACACCGGGGAGCTGTTTTTT. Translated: CSASEIQGAANTGELFF.